The present T cell receptor (beta chain) was sequenced within a study of chemoradiotherapy in HPV16-positive cancers. This clone has more than one count but fewer than ten. The antigen remains undetermined. Trimming took 5 bases from V and 6 from J; bases not matched to a gene: 9. The germline gives CDR1 SGHTA, CDR2 FQGTGA. This CDR3 is 15 amino acids long. Here immunoSEQ multiplex PCR was the method, and the copy in TCRdb shows in-frame clones only, minus some. The table lists 11,000 or so clones, under 80% of them singletons. Study conclusions and caveats: HPV-responsive T-cell expansion during chemoradiotherapy was linked to improved recurrence-free survival in HPV16-positive patients. During treatment, candidate HPV-specific clones and E7-related motifs expanded in tumor.

This chain connects TRBV7-3 to TRBJ2-2; 7 positions match TRBD1. This material was acquired from a patient who underwent chemoradiotherapy. This TCR derives from a human donor with HPV-associated anogenital cancer. For the CDR3, the DNA is TGTGCCAGCAGCCAACAGGGGCTCTCGGCCGGGGAGCTGTTTTTT. Its protein is CASSQQGLSAGELFF.